The 21 T cell receptor beta chains below all came from one sample that was sequenced in a study of regulatory T cells in long-lasting Graves disease. HTBI primers from iRepertoire and Arm-PCR of CDR3 regions yielded the TCR beta libraries. TCRdb passed the multiplex PCR reads through MiXCR, listing each CDR3 protein once. The profile shows roughly 500,000 distinct CDR3 sequences, about 22% of them singletons. Time point of the sample: persistent/refractory GD, antithyroid drugs over 5 years with positive TRAb. With RNA extracted from PBMCs as input, the TCR library was made. Sequences were derived from peripheral blood mononuclear cells (PBMCs), sampled when the disease was refractory, from a patient treated with antithyroid drugs. These receptors originate from a female donor with Graves disease.

This clonotype appeared many times. The V and J genes are TRBV28 and TRBJ1-1, with 10 bases fitting TRBD1. V shed 6 bases, J shed 4 bases, and the junction held 11 bases outside the gene matches. Germline V gene sequence: CDR1 MDHEN, CDR2 SYDVKM. This CDR3 has 16 residues. The CDR3 bases are TGTGCCAGCAGATCCACCTGGGACAGGGGTGGCACTGAAGCTTTCTTT. This sequence encodes CASRSTWDRGGTEAFF.

This clonotype was seen only a few times. The V gene is TRBV7-9, the J gene TRBJ2-7; 9 bases fit TRBD1. V lost 5 bases and J lost 6; bases outside the gene matches: 14. The germline CDR1 and CDR2 sequences are SEHNR and FQNEAQ (reference sequence). CDR3 length equals 16 residues. This CDR3 reads CASSQNWDREFVEQYF. As DNA, the CDR3 is TGTGCCAGCAGCCAAAACTGGGACAGGGAGTTCGTCGAGCAGTACTTC.

This chain links TRBV19 with TRBJ2-4, with D tentatively TRBD1 or TRBD2 (5 bases each). The length of the CDR3 is 17 residues. CDR1 LNHDA and CDR2 SQIVND come from the germline V gene (reference sequence). V shed 3 bases and J shed 2 bases, with 17 bases lying between them. The CDR3 DNA is TGTGCCAGTAGTATTCGGACACCCGGAGGCTCCAAAAACATTCAGTACTTC. It is translated as CASSIRTPGGSKNIQYF. Full variable domain (remainder filled in from reference TRBV19 and TRBJ2-4): DGGITQSPKYLFRKEGQNVTLSCEQNLNHDAMYWYRQDPGQGLRLIYYSQIVNDFQKGDIAEGYSVSREKKESFPLTVTSAQKNPTAFYLCASSIRTPGGSKNIQYFGAGTRLSVL.

V and J are TRBV7-9 and TRBJ2-6, with no clear D. Trimming removed 5 bases from V and 0 bases from J, with 8 bases in between. Germline V CDR1 and CDR2: SEHNR, FQNEAQ (reference sequence). The CDR3 has 15 residues. The CDR3 sequence: CASSVTASGANVLTF. Written as DNA, the CDR3 is TGTGCCAGCAGCGTAACAGCCTCTGGGGCCAACGTCCTGACTTTC.

As for this clonotype: It may be a read error: a sequence one base away is much more abundant. The chain couples TRBV6-2 or TRBV6-3 to TRBJ2-7; the D gene is possibly TRBD1 (6 bases). Germline CDR1 is MNHEY and CDR2 is SVGEGT. V was trimmed by 0 bases and J by 4 bases, leaving 19 bases between them. This CDR3 contains 17 residues. The CDR3 DNA reads as TGTGCCAGCAGTTACTCTAGGGACGGGGCAGGGGCTTACGAGCAGTACTTC. Amino acid sequence: CASSYSRDGAGAYEQYF.

The chain combines TRBV19 with TRBJ2-2, with D unclear. CDR1 and CDR2 from the germline V gene are LNHDA and SQIVND (reference sequence). This CDR3 has 14 residues. Trimming left V 7 bases short and J 7 bases short, with 16 bases between. CDR3 in amino acids: CASTPTAPSGELFF. The DNA of the CDR3 is TGTGCCAGTACCCCTACAGCTCCTAGCGGGGAGCTGTTTTTT.

This clonotype was counted many times. The J gene is TRBJ2-2, the V gene TRBV27; TRBD2 agrees at 10 bases. The V segment lost 6 bases and the J segment 9 bases; nucleotides outside the gene matches: 16. Germline CDR1 and CDR2: MNHEY and SMNVEV (reference sequence). The CDR3 has 17 amino acids. The CDR3 nucleotides read TGTGCCAGCAGACCTGTGTGGGGACTAGCGATCGCCCGGGAGCTGTTTTTT. As protein: CASRPVWGLAIARELFF.

This clonotype was detected a few times. The chain is built from TRBV18 and TRBJ1-1; unclear D gene. The V and J ends lost 1 base and 4 bases respectively, with 13 bases between them. The CDR3 extends over 15 amino acids. CDR1 is KGHSH, CDR2 LQKENI, per germline. This chain's CDR3 is CASSPRVGSGTEAFF. The CDR3 DNA follows: TGTGCCAGCTCACCACGTGTGGGGAGCGGCACTGAAGCTTTCTTT.

This rearrangement joins TRBV29-1 to TRBJ2-7; D gene ambiguous. The CDR3 loop spans 16 amino acids. The germline gives CDR1 SQVTM, CDR2 ANQGSEA. The V gene lost 1 base and the J gene lost 0 bases, with 16 bases spanning the gap. The CDR3 is CSVEVLSHLGSYEQYF. CDR3 sequence (DNA): TGCAGCGTTGAAGTCCTGAGTCACTTAGGCTCCTACGAGCAGTACTTC.

A few counts support this clonotype. This chain joins TRBV7-2 and TRBJ1-2; 7 bases map to TRBD1. The CDR3 runs to 15 residues. Looked up from germline, CDR1 is SGHTA and CDR2 is FQGNSA. J lost 2 bases, V lost 5 bases, and 8 bases had no gene match. CDR3 loop: CASSQSGTDNYGYTF. CDR3 nucleotide sequence: TGTGCCAGCAGCCAATCCGGGACAGACAACTATGGCTACACCTTC.

The chain is built from TRBV19 and TRBJ2-3; D not resolved. From germline, CDR1 is LNHDA and CDR2 SQIVND (reference sequence). There are 12 residues in the CDR3. V was cut by 5 bases and J by 8 bases, with 11 bases left in between. The CDR3 sequence: CASSPSPTTQYF. As DNA, the CDR3 is TGTGCCAGTAGTCCTTCCCCGACTACGCAGTATTTT.

This clonotype was recorded many times. This chain uses TRBV28 with TRBJ1-1; no clear D gene. CDR3 length: 12 residues. Germline V gives CDR1 MDHEN, CDR2 SYDVKM. Trimming pared 4 bases from V and 7 bases from J, leaving 10 bases between. The CDR3 here is CASSSTFLEAFF. In DNA form, the CDR3 reads TGTGCCAGCAGTTCCACCTTTCTTGAAGCTTTCTTT.

V and J are TRBV20-1 and TRBJ1-3; D gene unclear. There are 15 residues in the CDR3. Deletions cut 1 base from V and 0 bases from J, with 10 bases between. The germline V gene encodes CDR1 DFQATT and CDR2 SNEGSKA (reference sequence). The CDR3 here is CSARVKPNSGNTIYF. Written as DNA, the CDR3 is TGCAGTGCTAGAGTAAAACCGAACTCTGGAAACACCATATATTTT.

There are many counts of this clonotype. The chain employs TRBV28 and TRBJ2-7; D ambiguous. Trimming shortened V by 0 bases and J by 2 bases, and 14 bases separated the two germline ends. Germline assignment: CDR1 MDHEN and CDR2 SYDVKM. The CDR3 runs to 16 residues. In DNA form, the CDR3 reads TGTGCCAGCAGTTTATGGCCCAGGACCGCTACCTACGAGCAGTACTTC. The encoded protein is CASSLWPRTATYEQYF.

This clonotype was recorded at least ten times. The chain links TRBV28 to TRBJ2-7, with 11 bases matching TRBD2. The CDR3 runs to 15 residues. With V trimmed by 5 bases and J by 7 bases, 10 bases remained unmatched. CDR1 is MDHEN, CDR2 SYDVKM, per germline. The CDR3 protein is CASSLSLAGVREQYF. The CDR3 nucleotides read TGTGCCAGCAGTCTCTCACTAGCGGGGGTGAGGGAGCAGTACTTC.

Only a few counts were recorded for this clonotype. The chain has TRBV12-3 or TRBV12-4 and TRBJ1-1, with unresolved D. Deletions cut 3 bases from V and 6 bases from J, with 5 bases between. This CDR3 has 11 amino acids. The CDR3 loop is CASSFRSEAFF. The CDR3 DNA reads as TGTGCCAGCAGTTTTAGGTCTGAAGCTTTCTTT.

The chain joins TRBV6-2 or TRBV6-3 to TRBJ1-2; weak D call: TRBD1 (6 bases). Germline assignment: CDR1 MNHEY and CDR2 SVGEGT. The V end lost 7 bases, the J end lost 4 bases, and 19 bases lay between the germline ends. The CDR3 covers 15 residues. CDR3 in amino acids: CASNGGGGLIYGYTF. Here the CDR3 DNA reads TGTGCCAGCAACGGAGGGGGGGGATTAATCTATGGCTACACCTTC.

The gene calls are TRBV6-9 and TRBJ2-6; D might be TRBD1 (5 bases). V lost 4 bases and J 0 bases, leaving 13 bases between the germline ends. The CDR3 consists of 17 residues. CDR1 and CDR2 from the germline V gene are MNHGY and SVAAGI. The CDR3 DNA sequence: TGTGCCAGCAGTTCTAGACAGATGTTCTCTGGGGCCAACGTCCTGACTTTC. Amino acids: CASSSRQMFSGANVLTF.

This clonotype was found a few times. The J gene is TRBJ1-5, the V gene TRBV7-2, with D maybe TRBD1 (5 bases). The V end lost 1 base, the J end lost 0 bases, and 7 bases lay between the germline ends. The germline V gene encodes CDR1 SGHTA and CDR2 FQGNSA. The CDR3 runs to 15 residues. In DNA, the CDR3 is TGTGCCAGCAGCTTAGGAGACAGTAGCAATCAGCCCCAGCATTTT. It specifies CASSLGDSSNQPQHF.

Turning to this clonotype: Since a much larger clone is just one base distant, this may be a read error. The chain uses TRBV28 and TRBJ2-7; D not resolved. This CDR3 region has 14 residues. Trimming stripped 8 bases from V and 3 bases from J, with 17 bases between. Germline V CDR1 and CDR2: MDHEN, SYDVKM. The CDR3 sequence: CASGSVPEDYEQYF. The CDR3 nucleotides read TGTGCCAGCGGTTCGGTGCCAGAGGACTACGAGCAGTACTTC.

This clonotype was seen repeatedly, ten times or more. This chain links TRBV28 with TRBJ1-1, with a possible D match to TRBD1 (6 bases). V shed 5 bases and J shed 8 bases, with 9 bases lying between them. Germline CDR1 MDHEN, CDR2 SYDVKM. This CDR3 has 11 amino acids. CDR3 in DNA: TGTGCCAGCAGTCAGGGGCGAGAAGCTTTCTTT. Translation: CASSQGREAFF.